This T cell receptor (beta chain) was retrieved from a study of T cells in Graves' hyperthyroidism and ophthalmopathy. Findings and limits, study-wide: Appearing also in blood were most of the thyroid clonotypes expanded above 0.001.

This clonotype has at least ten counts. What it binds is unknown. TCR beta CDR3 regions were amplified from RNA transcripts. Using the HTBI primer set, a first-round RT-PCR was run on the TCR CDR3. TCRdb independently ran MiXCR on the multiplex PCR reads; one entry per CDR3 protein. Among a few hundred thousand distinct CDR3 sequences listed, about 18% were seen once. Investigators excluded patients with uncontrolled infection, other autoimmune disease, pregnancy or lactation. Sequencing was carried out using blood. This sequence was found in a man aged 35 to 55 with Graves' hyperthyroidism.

The CDR3 DNA sequence: TGTGCCGGTTCTAGGGGCAACGAAGCTTTCTTT. This codes for CAGSRGNEAFF. This chain uses TRBV6-1 with TRBJ1-1, with a possible D match to TRBD1 (5 bases). Germline CDR1 reads MNHNS; CDR2 reads SASEGT. Deletions cut 11 bases from V and 8 bases from J, with 15 bases between. The CDR3 contains 11 residues.